Following are 32 T cell receptor beta chains from one sample sequenced in a study of control samples from healthy donors and cancer patients. Assay: immunoSEQ multiplex PCR; the TCRdb copy retains only in-frame clones and omits some. The data contain 120,000 or so clones, 80% to 90% of them singletons. The sequencing sample was made of blood. Source of these receptors: a man aged 40-49 years in good health.

CDR3 in amino acids: CAWIRNRGGGNTIYF. The CDR3 DNA is TGTGCCTGGATACGGAACAGGGGTGGTGGAAACACCATATATTTT. The rearrangement uses TRBV30 and TRBJ1-3; 7 nucleotides align to TRBD1. CDR1 and CDR2 (germline): GTSNPN, SVGIG (reference sequence). V trimming: 4 bases; J trimming: 3 bases; junction bases outside the gene matches: 9. The CDR3 spans 15 residues.

V is TRBV10-3 and J is TRBJ1-2; tentative D call: TRBD1 (5 bases). The CDR3 contains 14 residues. Germline CDR1 ENHRY, CDR2 SYGVKD. The ends were cut back, 4 bases at V and 4 bases at J, with 13 bases in the middle. CDR3 nucleotide sequence: TGTGCCATCAGTGGCCGGGGACTAGTCTATGGCTACACCTTC. It is translated as CAISGRGLVYGYTF.

This chain uses TRBV10-1 with TRBJ1-5, with D perhaps matching TRBD1 (5 bases). The ends were cut back, 5 bases at V and 5 bases at J, with 13 bases in the middle. There are 14 residues in the CDR3. From germline, CDR1 is WNHNN and CDR2 SYGVQD (reference sequence). Here the CDR3 DNA reads TGCGCCAGCAGTACCCCCGGGGGGGATCAGCCCCAGCATTTT. This encodes CASSTPGGDQPQHF.

The chain is built from TRBV29-1 and TRBJ1-5; D unclear. Per the germline V gene, CDR1 is SQVTM and CDR2 is ANQGSEA. Trimming removed 6 bases at V and 3 bases at J, with 12 bases between. The length of the CDR3 is 13 residues. CDR3 residues: CSVTRGDNQPQHF. For the CDR3, the DNA is TGCAGCGTGACGAGAGGTGACAATCAGCCCCAGCATTTT. Together with reference TRBV29-1 and TRBJ1-5, the CDR3 gives the full variable domain: SAVISQKPSRDICQRGTSLTIQCQVDSQVTMMFWYRQQPGQSLTLIATANQGSEATYESGFVIDKFPISRPNLTFSTLTVSNMSPEDSSIYLCSVTRGDNQPQHFGDGTRLSIL.

J is TRBJ1-2 and V is TRBV29-1; TRBD1 matches 7 bases. The V gene's germline CDR1 is SQVTM and CDR2 ANQGSEA. The CDR3 is made up of 13 amino acids. J lost 5 bases, V lost 4 bases, and 7 bases had no gene match. The CDR3 nucleotides read TGCAGCGTTGTCGATGGGACAGTATATGGCTACACCTTC. Its translation: CSVVDGTVYGYTF.

V usage is TRBV7-9 and J usage is TRBJ2-1; D is uncertain. Trimming cost V 0 bases and J 6 bases, with 3 bases left between them. The CDR3 consists of 12 residues. Per germline, CDR1 SEHNR and CDR2 FQNEAQ (reference sequence). The CDR3 DNA reads as TGTGCCAGCAGCTTAGCGGTCAATGAGCAGTTCTTC. Its protein is CASSLAVNEQFF.

The chain employs TRBV6-2 or TRBV6-3 and TRBJ1-5; D unclear. V dropped 6 bases and J dropped 1 base, with 25 bases sitting between them. The CDR3 runs to 19 residues. CDR1 MNHEY and CDR2 SVGEGT come from the germline V gene. As DNA, the CDR3 is TGTGCCAGCAGCCTAACCTTGCTAGACTCTAGCCGGAGCAATCAGCCCCAGCATTTT. Its translation is CASSLTLLDSSRSNQPQHF.

The chain joins TRBV5-1 to TRBJ2-1; D call uncertain. Trimming pared 0 bases from V and 0 bases from J, leaving 7 bases between. CDR1 SGHRS and CDR2 YFSETQ come from the germline V gene. The CDR3 totals 15 residues. This chain's CDR3 is CASSLDPSSYNEQFF. The CDR3 coding sequence is TGCGCCAGCAGCTTGGACCCAAGCTCCTACAATGAGCAGTTCTTC.

The chain links TRBV5-1 to TRBJ2-3; the D gene is possibly TRBD2 (6 bases). V lost 1 base and J lost 1, with 10 bases in between. This CDR3 is 15 amino acids long. Germline V gene data show CDR1 as SGHRS and CDR2 as YFSETQ. The DNA for the CDR3 is TGCGCCAGCAGCTTGATGGTAGCGGGCACAGATACGCAGTATTTT. It codes for CASSLMVAGTDTQYF.

J is TRBJ2-1 and V is TRBV6-5; the D is unclear. Germline CDR1 MNHEY, CDR2 SVGAGI. Trimming stripped 2 bases from V and 5 bases from J, with 7 bases between. The CDR3 runs 13 residues. The CDR3 spells CASSYLRHNEQFF. As DNA, the CDR3 is TGTGCCAGCAGTTACCTCAGACACAATGAGCAGTTCTTC.

The rearrangement links TRBV29-1 to TRBJ1-2; D gene uncertain. The germline V gene encodes CDR1 SQVTM and CDR2 ANQGSEA. The length of the CDR3 is 13 residues. Between the trimmed V and J ends, which lost 2 bases and 5 bases, there was a span of 12 bases. DNA of the CDR3: TGCAGCGTTGAACACCCCCGGGAGTATGGCTACACCTTC. Translating it yields CSVEHPREYGYTF.

The CDR3 DNA reads TGTGCCTGGAAAGTCGGGGGAGGGGGTGAAAAACTGTTTTTT. Its translation: CAWKVGGGGEKLFF. The chain combines TRBV30 with TRBJ1-4, with D perhaps TRBD1 (6 bases). The germline V gene encodes CDR1 GTSNPN and CDR2 SVGIG (reference sequence). This CDR3 is built from 14 residues. Trimming left V 4 bases short and J 7 bases short, with 16 bases between.

The CDR3 here is CASSPSGGPAEQYF. Written as DNA, the CDR3 is TGTGCCAGCAGTCCGAGCGGGGGGCCGGCTGAGCAGTACTTC. The chain has TRBV6-6 and TRBJ2-7; TRBD2 agrees at 9 bases. The V gene's germline CDR1 is MNHNY and CDR2 SVGAGI (reference sequence). Trimming removed 5 bases from V and 7 bases from J; junction bases left unmatched: 9. CDR3 size: 14 residues.

This chain uses TRBV5-8 with TRBJ2-3; 10 positions match TRBD2. Looked up from germline, CDR1 is SGHTS and CDR2 is YDEGEE. J was trimmed by 1 base and V by 1 base; bases with no gene match: 0. The CDR3 length is 15 residues. The CDR3 DNA reads as TGTGCCAGCAGCTTGCTAGCGGGGGGCACAGATACGCAGTATTTT. Residues: CASSLLAGGTDTQYF.

The chain carries TRBV2 and TRBJ1-5, with D uncertain. The CDR3 contains 15 residues. Germline CDR1 SNHLY, CDR2 FYNNEI. Between the trimmed V and J ends, which lost 6 bases and 0 bases, there was a span of 12 bases. The CDR3: CASRRSDYSNQPQHF. The CDR3, as DNA: TGTGCCAGCAGAAGGAGCGACTATAGCAATCAGCCCCAGCATTTT.

The J gene is TRBJ2-5, the V gene TRBV18; the D is unclear. CDR1 is KGHSH, CDR2 LQKENI, per germline. CDR3 size: 13 residues. Trimming removed 1 base from V and 1 base from J, with 4 bases in between. The CDR3 protein is CASSPRLQETQYF. As DNA, the CDR3 is TGTGCCAGCTCACCACGACTCCAAGAGACCCAGTACTTC. The entire variable domain, with the rest obtained from reference TRBV18 and TRBJ2-5, is as follows: NAGVMQNPRHLVRRRGQEARLRCSPMKGHSHVYWYRQLPEEGLKFMVYLQKENIIDESGMPKERFSAEFPKEGPSILRIQQVVRGDSAAYFCASSPRLQETQYFGPGTRLLVL.

The chain is built from TRBV3-1 (or the pseudogene TRBV3-2) and TRBJ1-3; D uncertain. V shed 3 bases and J shed 0 bases, with 3 bases lying between them. The CDR3 totals 13 residues. Germline CDR1 reads LGHDT; CDR2 reads YNNKEL (reference sequence). The CDR3 nucleotides are TGTGCCAGCAGCCATCCCTCTGGAAACACCATATATTTT. Its translation: CASSHPSGNTIYF.

The count of this clone is one. This chain connects TRBV11-3 to TRBJ2-2, with 9 bases matching TRBD2. V shed 1 base and J 9 bases; nucleotides not matched to a gene: 9. This CDR3 is 16 amino acids long. Germline V gene sequence: CDR1 SGHNT, CDR2 YENEEA. Here the CDR3 DNA reads TGTGCCAGCAGCTTAGGCGCAGCGGGGGGATACTGGGAGCTGTTTTTT. This codes for CASSLGAAGGYWELFF.

The chain employs TRBV10-3 and TRBJ1-2; D is uncertain. Germline CDR1 reads ENHRY; CDR2 reads SYGVKD. V lost 2 bases to trimming and J lost 6 bases, with 7 bases between them. CDR3 size: 12 residues. CDR3 loop: CAISEPTNGYTF. CDR3 bases: TGTGCCATCAGTGAGCCCACGAATGGCTACACCTTC.

The rearrangement links TRBV4-2 to TRBJ2-5, with 7 positions matching TRBD2. This CDR3 region has 15 residues. J was trimmed by 5 bases and V by 0 bases; bases with no gene match: 6. Germline CDR1 is LGHNA and CDR2 is YNFKEQ. The CDR3 DNA sequence: TGTGCCAGCAGCCAAGATAGGACTAGTTACGAGACCCAGTACTTC. This sequence encodes CASSQDRTSYETQYF.

This chain joins TRBV13 and TRBJ2-6; TRBD1 agrees at 8 bases. Germline CDR1 is PRHDT and CDR2 is FYEKMQ (reference sequence). V dropped 1 base and J dropped 4; count of bases not matched to a gene: 15. CDR3 length: 20 residues. CDR3: CASSLAFVTSGGTGANVLTF. In DNA form, the CDR3 reads TGTGCCAGCAGCTTAGCCTTCGTCACCTCAGGGGGCACCGGGGCCAACGTCCTGACTTTC.

The chain links TRBV19 to TRBJ1-1, with 7 nucleotides matching TRBD1. Per the germline V gene, CDR1 is LNHDA and CDR2 is SQIVND (reference sequence). The junction had 4 bases not matched to a gene; V was cut back by 5 bases and J by 4 bases. The CDR3 has 13 amino acids. The CDR3 here is CASSPGQTTEAFF. The CDR3 nucleotides read TGTGCCAGTAGTCCGGGACAGACCACTGAAGCTTTCTTT. Based on the CDR3 plus reference TRBV19 and TRBJ1-1, the full variable domain is DGGITQSPKYLFRKEGQNVTLSCEQNLNHDAMYWYRQDPGQGLRLIYYSQIVNDFQKGDIAEGYSVSREKKESFPLTVTSAQKNPTAFYLCASSPGQTTEAFFGQGTRLTVV.

In this sample, this clone turned up once. The CDR3 spells CASPHRGPGNQPQHF. The DNA of the CDR3 is TGCGCCAGCCCCCACAGGGGTCCTGGCAATCAGCCCCAGCATTTT. The rearrangement links TRBV10-1 to TRBJ1-5; TRBD1 agrees at 7 bases. V dropped 8 bases and J dropped 2; count of bases not matched to a gene: 9. The CDR3 runs 15 residues. Germline V CDR1 and CDR2: WNHNN, SYGVQD (reference sequence).

The gene calls are TRBV19 and TRBJ1-1, with 7 bases identical to TRBD1. Per germline, CDR1 LNHDA and CDR2 SQIVND (reference sequence). The CDR3 totals 15 residues. The J segment lost 1 base and the V segment lost 5 bases, leaving 7 bases of the junction unmatched. The CDR3 DNA follows: TGTGCCAGTAGTGCCACAGGGGCCGGGAACACTGAAGCTTTCTTT. This gives the protein CASSATGAGNTEAFF.

The rearrangement joins TRBV6-5 to TRBJ1-3; the D is unclear. CDR3 length equals 14 residues. The germline V gene has CDR1 MNHEY and CDR2 SVGAGI. V shed 9 bases and J shed 0 bases, with 12 bases lying between them. CDR3 residues: CASNDGVSGNTIYF. In nucleotides, the CDR3 is TGTGCCAGTAACGATGGGGTCTCTGGAAACACCATATATTTT.

The J gene is TRBJ1-2, the V gene TRBV11-3, with TRBD1 identical over 8 bases. J was trimmed by 10 bases and V by 4 bases; bases with no gene match: 5. CDR1 and CDR2 (germline): SGHNT, YENEEA. The CDR3 runs 12 residues. CDR3 coding DNA: TGTGCCAGCAGCTGGGACAGGCGATCCTACACCTTC. It specifies CASSWDRRSYTF.

With respect to this clone: Additional DNA sequences in this sample encode the identical CDR3. V is TRBV5-5 and J is TRBJ2-1, with 10 bases aligning to TRBD2. CDR3 size: 17 residues. The V segment lost 0 bases and the J segment 2 bases; nucleotides outside the gene matches: 5. CDR1 is SGHKS and CDR2 is YYEKEE in the germline V gene (reference sequence). The CDR3 DNA is TGTGCCAGCAGCTTGGGGCGGAGCGGGGGGGCCTACAATGAGCAGTTCTTC. This encodes CASSLGRSGGAYNEQFF.

This clone was found once. This chain uses TRBV15 with TRBJ1-1; tentative D call: TRBD1 (6 bases). CDR1 is LNHNV, CDR2 YYDKDF, per germline (reference sequence). This CDR3 spans 12 amino acids. V was clipped by 5 bases and J by 4 bases, with 8 bases between them. The DNA for the CDR3 is TGTGCCACCAGCGGAGGGGGCACTGAAGCTTTCTTT. This codes for CATSGGGTEAFF. Combining the CDR3 with reference TRBV15 and TRBJ1-1 gives the whole variable domain DAMVIQNPRYQVTQFGKPVTLSCSQTLNHNVMYWYQQKSSQAPKLLFHYYDKDFNNEADTPDNFQSRRPNTSFCFLDIRSPGLGDTAMYLCATSGGGTEAFFGQGTRLTVV.

The chain links TRBV7-9 to TRBJ1-4; no reliable D call. Germline V gene sequence: CDR1 SEHNR, CDR2 FQNEAQ (reference sequence). There are 14 residues in the CDR3. Trimming cost V 5 bases and J 8 bases, with 15 bases left between them. CDR3 residues: CASSPRVAAEKLFF. CDR3 nucleotides: TGTGCCAGCAGCCCGCGGGTCGCAGCCGAAAAACTGTTTTTT.

This chain uses TRBV7-6 with TRBJ2-1; weak D call: TRBD2 (6 bases). The CDR3 is 16 residues long. V shed 4 bases and J shed 0 bases, with 13 bases lying between them. Germline lookup yields CDR1 SGHVS and CDR2 FNYEAQ. In nucleotides, the CDR3 is TGTGCCAGCAGCTACCTTAGCGGAGGCTCCTACAATGAGCAGTTCTTC. It specifies CASSYLSGGSYNEQFF.

The chain carries TRBV10-3 and TRBJ1-1, with TRBD1 as a possible D gene (5 bases). Trimming stripped 6 bases from V and 5 bases from J, with 7 bases between. In germline, CDR1 is ENHRY, CDR2 SYGVKD. The CDR3 covers 11 residues. CDR3 sequence (DNA): TGTGCCATCAGCGGGGGAACTGAAGCTTTCTTT. This translates into CAISGGTEAFF.

CDR3 sequence: CAWGTGGYSNQPQHF. The CDR3 DNA is TGTGCCTGGGGGACAGGGGGCTATAGCAATCAGCCCCAGCATTTT. The V and J genes are TRBV30 and TRBJ1-5; TRBD1 matches 12 bases. The V and J ends lost 5 bases and 0 bases, in that order; junction bases with no gene match: 2. Per the germline V gene, CDR1 is GTSNPN and CDR2 is SVGIG (reference sequence). The CDR3 is made up of 15 amino acids.